This T cell receptor (beta chain) was profiled in a study of post-analysis software for immune sequencing data (dated by TCRdb to about 2015). About the full investigation: The recorded disease courses included relapsing-remitting, secondary progressive and progressive-relapsing multiple sclerosis, and some patients had no subtype annotation. A subset of samples was prepared in parallel using single-end sample barcoding, then pooled and co-amplified after Illumina adapter ligation. The patient repertoires were set against approximately 10 previously published healthy control repertoires from donors whose ages ranged from roughly 6 to 27 years. Broader findings and caveats from the paper: The multiple sclerosis patient group was slightly younger than the control group. Patients showed significantly higher frequencies than controls for a handful of TRBV segments, among them TRBV5-6, TRBV5-1 and TRBV20-1. Direct clustering with F measure showed strong co-clustering of samples prepared in the same batch, prompting a batch-effect correction. Compared with controls, multiple sclerosis patients had significantly lower normalized Chao1 diversity, a finding suggesting substantial peripheral T-cell clonal expansion.

The CDR3 starts with the cysteine, ends with the phenylalanine, and has 15 residues. Left in the record is the CDR3 DNA by itself, 45 bases read in frame from the first base. V gives up 6 bases and J gives up 4 bases, and the segment between their germline ends measures 16 bases. To demonstrate the VDJtools post-analysis software, the study profiled TCR beta repertoires from the peripheral blood of about 13 young patients with multiple sclerosis. The patients with multiple sclerosis were children and adolescents between about 6 and 15 years of age. Libraries were prepared through PCR. These reads were obtained on an Illumina HiSeq 2500. Unique molecular identifiers were incorporated into TCR beta cDNA libraries to reduce PCR and sequencing biases. Per 1 to 10 million input T cells, roughly 0.5 million cDNA molecules were obtained, such that each molecule approximated one T cell. The patient libraries were prepared and sequenced with the same protocol used for the earlier healthy control dataset. Within a given batch, samples were prepared together, multiplexed and sequenced on the same HiSeq lane. In the paper's pipeline: MIGEC was used to process the raw barcoded reads, and molecular identifier groups with only a single read were discarded before consensus assembly and CDR3 extraction. VDJtools was used for post-analysis of the clonotype tables, and diversity was normalized by down-sampling every dataset to the size of the smallest sample. Repertoire overlap clustering matched CDR3 amino acid but not nucleotide sequences to correct batch-related cross-sample contamination. TCRdb itself trimmed the public reads at Q25 with fastp, ran MiXCR and retained productive beta chains. Duplicate CDR3 protein sequences are folded into a single record with the most common DNA and genes. The V and J calls shown here were made by TCRdb, not taken from the authors' results. Across this sample there are hundreds of thousands of distinct CDR3 sequences, with 59% seen only once. The ten largest clones take up about 11% of the sample.

A note on this clonotype: This clone's antigen is unknown. One base away there is no much larger clone; base qualities are not given.

Material for sequencing was blood. The sequence came from a girl aged 2 to 9 with multiple sclerosis. This chain is built from TRBV12-3 or TRBV12-4 and TRBJ1-5; TRBD1 is perhaps the D gene, given 6 matching bases. The nucleotides are TGTGCCAGCAGACCTGCATCGGGGGCAAATCAGCCCCAGCATTTT. Its coded protein is CASRPASGANQPQHF.